These 10 T cell receptor beta chains were sequenced from one sample in a study of naive and memory T cell subsets. Treatment specified: skin biopsy from PPD injection site in Mantoux-positive individual. An oligonucleotide containing a UMI was ligated to the 3' end of TCR cDNA. Four PCR rounds used nested alpha and beta constant region primers plus the SP2 primer. TCRdb analysed the UMI-ligation and nested PCR reads with MiXCR anew, one entry per CDR3 protein. The sample gives fewer than 35,000 distinct CDR3 sequences, 5.5% to 7.5% of which show up once; roughly 3.2% is in the top ten. The source material was skin, sampled from a tuberculin skin test site. These receptors were taken from an adult in good health.

This clonotype was detected many times. This sequence joins TRBV12-5 and TRBJ2-3, with a possible D match to TRBD1 (6 bases). Trimming removed 3 bases at V and 2 bases at J, with 15 bases between. The CDR3 sequence is 16 residues long. In germline, CDR1 is LGHNT, CDR2 FRNRAP. The CDR3 protein is CASGLVQGSFTDTQYF. CDR3 nucleotides: TGTGCTAGTGGTTTAGTACAGGGTTCCTTCACAGATACGCAGTATTTT.

The table lists this clonotype with a few counts. The genes are TRBV15 and TRBJ2-2; 9 nucleotides align to TRBD1. From germline, CDR1 is LNHNV and CDR2 YYDKDF (reference sequence). This CDR3 contains 19 residues. The V segment lost 5 bases and the J segment 4 bases; nucleotides outside the gene matches: 17. CDR3 coding DNA: TGTGCCACCAGCGTTACAGGGGGCGCCCCCCGAACGGGCACCGGGGAGCTGTTTTTT. Protein product: CATSVTGGAPRTGTGELFF.

At least ten counts were recorded for this clonotype. The chain employs TRBV7-2 and TRBJ2-1, with 15 bases matching TRBD2. J was trimmed by 6 bases and V by 4 bases; bases with no gene match: 4. Germline V gene data show CDR1 as SGHTA and CDR2 as FQGNSA. The CDR3 contains 16 residues. In DNA, the CDR3 is TGTGCCAGCAGCTCCCCGGGACTAGCGGGGGGCAATGAGCAGTTCTTC. It encodes CASSSPGLAGGNEQFF.

Of note for this clonotype: A junction end diverges from the germline sequence, so it may reflect a read error. Here the CDR3 DNA reads TGCGCCAGCAGCCAAAGGTCCAGGGTAGAAGATGGCGACACCTTC. Its translation: CASSQRSRVEDGDTF. The chain recombines TRBV4-1 with TRBJ1-2; possible D gene TRBD1, 5 bases. Germline lookup yields CDR1 MGHRA and CDR2 YSYEKL. CDR3 size: 15 residues.

There are a few counts of this clonotype. CDR3 sequence: CASSPTSGGAWEQFF. Here the CDR3 DNA reads TGTGCCAGCAGCCCCACTAGCGGGGGGGCATGGGAGCAGTTCTTC. This chain connects TRBV11-2 to TRBJ2-1; 13 nucleotides align to TRBD2. The CDR3 consists of 15 residues. CDR1 and CDR2 (germline): SGHAT, FQNNGV. The ends lost 5 bases at V and 10 bases at J; junction bases unmatched: 8.

This chain uses TRBV6-5 with TRBJ1-6; D is unclear. The CDR3 is made up of 14 amino acids. CDR1 and CDR2 (germline): MNHEY, SVGAGI. V was trimmed by 6 bases and J by 1 base, leaving 7 bases between them. The CDR3 here is CASSTGSYNSPLHF. DNA of the CDR3: TGTGCCAGCAGCACGGGGTCCTATAATTCACCCCTCCACTTT.

This clonotype was seen only a few times. The J gene is TRBJ2-1, the V gene TRBV20-1, with 8 positions matching TRBD2. Per the germline V gene, CDR1 is DFQATT and CDR2 is SNEGSKA (reference sequence). CDR3 length: 13 amino acids. Trimming took 6 bases from V and 6 from J; bases not matched to a gene: 7. The CDR3 bases are TGCAGTGCCTTCCTTAGCGGGGTCAATGAGCAGTTCTTC. Protein: CSAFLSGVNEQFF.

This clonotype occurred many times. In DNA form, the CDR3 reads TGTGCCAGCAGCTTGCGGGGGAACTCCTACGAGCAGTACTTC. This codes for CASSLRGNSYEQYF. The chain employs TRBV7-9 and TRBJ2-7; 7 bases fit TRBD2. Germline-derived CDR1 and CDR2 are SEHNR and FQNEAQ (reference sequence). CDR3 length equals 14 residues. J was trimmed by 0 bases and V by 3 bases; bases with no gene match: 2. Together with reference TRBV7-9 and TRBJ2-7, the CDR3 gives the full variable domain: DTGVSQNPRHKITKRGQNVTFRCDPISEHNRLYWYRQTLGQGPEFLTYFQNEAQLEKSRLLSDRFSAERPKGSFSTLEIQRTEQGDSAMYLCASSLRGNSYEQYFGPGTRLTVT.

This clonotype was detected a few times. This chain joins TRBV6-2 or TRBV6-3 and TRBJ1-2, with 7 bases lining up with TRBD1. The V and J ends lost 5 bases and 6 bases, in that order; junction bases with no gene match: 12. CDR3 length: 15 amino acids. Germline loops: CDR1 MNHEY, CDR2 SVGEGT. Here the CDR3 reads CASSKPLRQGDGYTF. CDR3 in DNA: TGTGCCAGCAGTAAGCCCTTGCGACAGGGAGATGGCTACACCTTC.

This clonotype was observed many times. The chain employs TRBV2 and TRBJ2-7; TRBD1 aligns across 8 bases. Germline V gives CDR1 SNHLY, CDR2 FYNNEI. V was clipped by 5 bases and J by 6 bases; unmatched bases: 9. There are 14 residues in the CDR3. Here the CDR3 reads CASSPIGQGGEQYF. The CDR3 region has the DNA TGTGCCAGCAGTCCGATTGGACAGGGAGGCGAGCAGTACTTC.